The present entry profiles one T cell receptor beta chain with its context. The sample is drawn from a study of blood T cell repertoires in COVID-19. Study information: Some COVID-19 samples were acute and others convalescent; all came from the United States, Italy and Spain. Sources were T cells, B-cell-depleted T cells, or PBMCs; the material itself was cDNA or gDNA.

The table came from immunoSEQ multiplex PCR; TCRdb's copy has only in-frame clones and leaves some out. The sample lists under 150,000 clones, around three quarters occurring once. J gave up 2 bases and V 8 bases, and 8 bases lay outside the gene matches. The CDR3 has 14 amino acids. CDR1 and CDR2 from the germline V gene are SNHLY and FYNNEI. The clonotype was recovered from a woman aged 80 or over with acute or convalescent COVID-19. V is TRBV2 and J is TRBJ2-7; 8 nucleotides match TRBD1. The specimen sequenced was peripheral blood. The CDR3 nucleotides read TGTGCCAGCGGTATCGACAGGGGTCCCTACGAGCAGTACTTC. Encoded protein: CASGIDRGPYEQYF.